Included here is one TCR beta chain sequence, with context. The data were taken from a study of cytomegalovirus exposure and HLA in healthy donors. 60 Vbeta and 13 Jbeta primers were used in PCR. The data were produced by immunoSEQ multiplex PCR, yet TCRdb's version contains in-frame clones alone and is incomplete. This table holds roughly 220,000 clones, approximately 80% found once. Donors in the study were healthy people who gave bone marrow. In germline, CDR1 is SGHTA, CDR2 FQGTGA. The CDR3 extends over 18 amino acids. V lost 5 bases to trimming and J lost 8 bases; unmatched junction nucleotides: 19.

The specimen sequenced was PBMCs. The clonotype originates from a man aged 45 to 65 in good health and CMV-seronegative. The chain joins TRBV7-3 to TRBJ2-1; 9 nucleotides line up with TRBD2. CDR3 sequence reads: CASSQGLLGASGNYEQFF. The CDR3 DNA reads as TGTGCCAGCAGCCAGGGGCTCCTCGGGGCTAGCGGGAACTATGAGCAGTTCTTC.